This TCR beta chain was recovered during a study of cytomegalovirus exposure and HLA in healthy donors. Looking at the study overall: The approximately 120 validation repertoires were reported in a later analysis to have been generated on the same platform as the 666 first-cohort repertoires.

With respect to this clone: Its antigen is unknown.

CDR3 length: 15 amino acids. Germline lookup yields CDR1 SEHNR and CDR2 FQNEAQ (reference sequence). V was pared by 10 bases and J by 4 bases, with 11 bases of the junction left unmatched. Overall study results and limits: High specificity and sensitivity for cytomegalovirus status were reported for the classifier. Clusters of TCRs from the first cohort tended to co-occur in the approximately 120 validation repertoires (as a later analysis found). Researchers reported that a few CMV-associated chains were confirmed in vitro as CMV antigen-specific.

Sequenced by immunoSEQ multiplex PCR; TCRdb stores in-frame clones only, minus some. The sample consists of some 76,000 clones, around 93% of them appearing once. The chain uses TRBV7-9 and TRBJ2-2, with 8 bases matching TRBD1. Sequencing input: PBMCs. The receptor was isolated from a woman between 18 and 29 years old in good health and CMV-seronegative. The CDR3 loop reads CAILGDRITTGELFF. The CDR3 region has the DNA TGTGCCATCCTGGGGGACAGGATCACCACCGGGGAGCTGTTTTTT.